The T cell receptor (beta chain) described here comes from a study of shared clonotypes between healthy human individuals. V dropped 4 bases and J dropped 8; count of bases not matched to a gene: 11. The CDR3 totals 15 residues. Per germline, CDR1 SGHNT and CDR2 YYREEE (reference sequence). Generated by immunoSEQ multiplex PCR, the TCRdb table keeps only in-frame clones and is missing some. This table has almost 700,000 clones, 92% appearing once. CD45RO-negative, CCR7-positively selected cells formed the naive CD8 fraction, excluding terminally differentiated effector memory CD45RA+ cells. The chain couples TRBV5-4 to TRBJ1-3, with TRBD1 identical over 8 bases. Input material: naive CD8+ T cells sorted from blood. This clonotype was obtained from a man aged 30 to 39 in good health. The CDR3 DNA follows: TGTGCCAGCAGCGACCGGCCAGGGGGCTTCGACACCATATATTTT. This gives the protein CASSDRPGGFDTIYF.